Following are 9 T cell receptor beta chains from one sample sequenced in a study of CD8 T cells in Susac syndrome. RNA amounts of roughly 0.5 to 1 ug underwent reverse transcription with random hexamers. TCRdb re-called the immunoSEQ multiplex PCR reads through MiXCR, storing one row per CDR3 protein. This table has roughly 110,000 distinct CDR3 sequences, around 94% appearing once. Sequencing input: CD8+ T cells from PBMCs. These receptors were taken from a human donor with Susac syndrome.

The gene calls are TRBV24-1 and TRBJ2-7; 7 nucleotides agree with TRBD2. V lost 5 bases to trimming and J lost 3 bases; unmatched junction nucleotides: 3. Germline-derived CDR1 and CDR2 are KGHDR and SFDVKD. The CDR3 totals 13 residues. The CDR3 sequence is CATSAAGDYEQYF. In DNA, the CDR3 is TGTGCCACCAGTGCGGCGGGGGACTACGAGCAGTACTTC.

V is TRBV2 and J is TRBJ2-7, with D uncertain. The CDR3 totals 12 residues. Trimming removed 6 bases at V and 3 bases at J, with 9 bases between. Germline assignment: CDR1 SNHLY and CDR2 FYNNEI. CDR3 sequence reads: CASRFTLYEQYF. The CDR3 bases are TGTGCCAGCAGGTTCACCCTCTACGAGCAGTACTTC.

The chain employs TRBV7-3 and TRBJ2-2, with D unclear. This CDR3 has 15 residues. Germline V gene lookup returns CDR1 SGHTA and CDR2 FQGTGA. Trimming left V 3 bases short and J 0 bases short, with 8 bases between. The CDR3, as DNA: TGTGCCAGCAGCTTTTACGGGCCGAACACCGGGGAGCTGTTTTTT. As protein: CASSFYGPNTGELFF.

This chain joins TRBV6-5 and TRBJ1-2, with TRBD1 identical over 8 bases. The CDR3 is 15 amino acids. V was pared by 0 bases and J by 2 bases, with 2 bases of the junction left unmatched. Per germline, CDR1 MNHEY and CDR2 SVGAGI. The CDR3 reads CASSYSRTGNYGYTF. CDR3 in DNA: TGTGCCAGCAGTTACTCTCGGACAGGGAACTATGGCTACACCTTC.

This chain connects TRBV29-1 to TRBJ2-1; TRBD2 is a possible D gene (5 bases). The length of the CDR3 is 11 residues. Germline V lookup: CDR1 SQVTM, CDR2 ANQGSEA. V lost 3 bases and J lost 6, with 6 bases in between. The CDR3 nucleotides read TGCAGCGTTGATGAGGGCAATGAGCAGTTCTTC. Translating it yields CSVDEGNEQFF.

This rearrangement joins TRBV9 to TRBJ1-6, with unresolved D. Trimming removed 0 bases at V and 0 bases at J, with 7 bases between. Looked up from germline, CDR1 is SGDLS and CDR2 is YYNGEE. The CDR3 is 16 amino acids. CDR3 nucleotide sequence: TGTGCCAGCAGCGTAGATAGAAGCTCCTATAATTCACCCCTCCACTTT. It specifies CASSVDRSSYNSPLHF.

This rearrangement joins TRBV5-4 to TRBJ2-1; perhaps TRBD2 as D (6 bases). Germline values: CDR1 SGHNT, CDR2 YYREEE (reference sequence). The length of the CDR3 is 12 residues. The germline V and J ends were trimmed by 4 bases and 10 bases, with 12 bases remaining between them. In DNA, the CDR3 is TGTGCCAGCAGCGAAGGAGGGACGGAGCAGTTCTTC. This encodes CASSEGGTEQFF.

In its sample, this clonotype was seen once. V is TRBV5-1 and J is TRBJ2-7; D might be TRBD1 (6 bases). Trimming removed 0 bases from V and 5 bases from J, with 15 bases in between. CDR1 SGHRS and CDR2 YFSETQ come from the germline V gene. This CDR3 has 15 residues. CDR3 in DNA: TGCGCCAGCAGCTTGGAGTCAGGGGCGACGGACGAGCAGTACTTC. Residues: CASSLESGATDEQYF.

This rearrangement joins TRBV29-1 to TRBJ1-2; D not resolved. The CDR3 runs 12 residues. Germline CDR1 and CDR2: SQVTM and ANQGSEA. The DNA of the CDR3 is TGCAGTGGTGGGGATCCCAACTATGGCTACACCTTC. It yields the protein CSGGDPNYGYTF.